This is a list of T cell receptor beta chains from one sample in a study of identical twins. One entry per CDR3 protein, called by TCRdb with MiXCR from the 5' RACE reads. The sample lists more than 1.5 million distinct CDR3 sequences; about 32% were seen once. The specimen sequenced was cord blood. The receptors originated from a newborn girl in good health. Both conserved end residues are part of each CDR3. A D gene is named only where the DNA matches it firmly. Only some rows state a clone size, as once, few, many or a class for expanded clones.

J	D	V	size	CDR3	DNA
TRBJ2-5	TRBD2	TRBV6-1	few	CASNLSGGASLDEQYF	TGTGCCAGCAACCTTAGCGGGGGGGCCAGTTTGGATGAGCAGTACTTC
TRBJ2-1	TRBD2	TRBV2	-	CASNPGLAVNEQFF	TGTGCCAGCAATCCGGGACTAGCCGTAAATGAGCAGTTCTTC
TRBJ2-7	TRBD1	TRBV2	-	CASSRQGLRSEQYF	TGTGCCAGCAGCCGACAGGGGCTTAGGAGCGAGCAGTACTTC
TRBJ2-7	TRBD2	TRBV20-1	-	CSARGGASYEQYF	TGCAGTGCCCGCGGGGGGGCATCCTACGAGCAGTACTTC
TRBJ1-2	-	TRBV18	many	CASSPGSRTRQNYGYTF	TGTGCCAGCTCACCGGGCTCCAGGACACGCCAAAACTATGGCTACACCTTC
TRBJ2-7	-	TRBV6-2/TRBV6-3	-	CTSSHAYEQYF	TGTACCAGCAGTCACGCCTACGAGCAGTACTTC
TRBJ2-7	-	TRBV5-1	-	CASRIPAGKEQYF	TGCGCCAGCAGAATCCCCGCCGGGAAGGAGCAGTACTTC
TRBJ2-5	-	TRBV7-8	few	CASSSHLAPYPETQYF	TGTGCCAGCAGCTCTCATCTAGCGCCCTACCCAGAGACCCAGTACTTC
TRBJ1-4	-	TRBV7-9	-	CASRPTRDLNEKLFF	TGTGCCAGCAGACCCACCCGGGACCTTAATGAAAAACTGTTTTTT
TRBJ1-6	-	TRBV28	-	CASSPHGSSYNSPPHF	TGTGCCAGCAGTCCTCATGGGAGCTCCTATAATTCACCCCCCCACTTT
TRBJ2-2	-	TRBV5-1	few	CASAGLKRATGELFF	TGCGCCAGCGCAGGACTTAAGCGGGCCACCGGGGAGCTGTTTTTT
TRBJ2-7	-	TRBV20-1	-	CSARVAGYDSYEQYF	TGCAGTGCTAGGGTGGCGGGTTATGACTCCTACGAGCAGTACTTC
TRBJ1-1	-	TRBV5-1	-	CASSGGSGNTESFF	TGCGCCAGCAGCGGGGGGTCCGGGAACACTGAATCTTTCTTT
TRBJ2-7	-	TRBV28	many	CASSGGTESSYEQYF	TGTGCCAGCAGTGGCGGGACAGAGAGCTCCTACGAGCAGTACTTC
TRBJ2-7	TRBD2	TRBV4-1	few	CASSQGPAGLYEQYF	TGCGCCAGCAGCCAAGGGCCAGCGGGGCTTTACGAGCAGTACTTC
TRBJ1-4	TRBD1	TRBV20-1	-	CSSSNRGEKLFF	TGCAGTTCTAGCAACAGGGGCGAAAAACTGTTTTTT
TRBJ2-5	-	TRBV4-1	-	CASSLSGTAAGNEQYF	TGCGCCAGCAGCCTTTCCGGGACGGCGGCAGGTAATGAGCAGTACTTC
TRBJ2-3	TRBD2	TRBV28	-	CASSLLGLAGVQDTQYF	TGTGCCAGCAGTTTGCTGGGACTAGCGGGCGTCCAGGATACGCAGTATTTT
TRBJ2-1	-	TRBV7-2	-	CASSLEPGGFEQFF	TGTGCCAGCAGCTTAGAGCCTGGGGGTTTTGAGCAGTTCTTC
TRBJ2-3	-	TRBV15	-	CATTGPGGTDTQYF	TGTGCCACCACGGGTCCGGGGGGCACAGATACGCAGTATTTT
TRBJ1-5	-	TRBV11-2	-	CASSWNYPSNQPQHF	TGTGCCAGCAGCTGGAACTATCCTAGCAATCAGCCCCAGCATTTT
TRBJ2-7	-	TRBV20-1	-	CSARDFPLSLQYF	TGCAGTGCTAGAGATTTCCCCTTAAGTCTCCAGTACTTC
TRBJ2-7	-	TRBV24-1	few	CATSGYFPTSYEQYF	TGTGCCACCAGTGGTTACTTCCCGACTAGCTACGAGCAGTACTTC
TRBJ2-1	TRBD2	TRBV4-1	-	CASSVLAGGSGEQFF	TGCGCCAGCAGCGTACTAGCGGGGGGGTCGGGTGAGCAGTTCTTC
TRBJ2-3	-	TRBV20-1	-	CSAGTAVDTQYF	TGCAGTGCTGGAACAGCGGTCGATACGCAGTATTTT
TRBJ1-5	-	TRBV30	-	CAWSVTRRNQPQHF	TGTGCCTGGAGTGTGACGAGACGCAATCAGCCCCAGCATTTT
TRBJ1-2	-	TRBV3-1	-	CASSQVNRDGVDYGYTF	TGTGCCAGCAGCCAAGTGAATAGGGATGGCGTGGACTATGGCTACACCTTC
TRBJ2-3	TRBD2	TRBV28	-	CASSPVPRLAVTDTQYF	TGTGCCAGCAGTCCAGTCCCCAGACTAGCGGTGACAGATACGCAGTATTTT
TRBJ2-1	TRBD2	TRBV20-1	few	CSARVQRGSKADEQFF	TGCAGTGCTAGAGTCCAGCGGGGCTCGAAGGCTGATGAGCAGTTCTTC
TRBJ1-4	-	TRBV20-1	-	CSVDRATNEKLFF	TGCAGTGTCGATCGGGCAACTAATGAAAAACTGTTTTTT
TRBJ2-3	TRBD2	TRBV28	-	CASSLSSGRAGTDTQYF	TGTGCCAGCAGTTTATCTAGCGGGAGGGCGGGTACAGATACGCAGTATTTT
TRBJ1-5	-	TRBV6-2/TRBV6-3	-	CASSFNSHGFRRYSNQPQHF	TGTGCCAGCAGTTTCAATTCACATGGTTTTAGGCGATATAGCAATCAGCCCCAGCATTTT
TRBJ1-5	-	TRBV20-1	-	CSARPRRGNSNQPQHF	TGCAGTGCTAGACCCCGGAGGGGGAATAGCAATCAGCCCCAGCATTTT
TRBJ1-4	-	TRBV15	few	CATSRGGINEKLFF	TGTGCCACCAGCAGAGGAGGAATTAATGAAAAACTGTTTTTT
TRBJ2-3	-	TRBV5-1	few	CASSLGSHLTDTQYF	TGCGCCAGCAGCTTGGGCAGCCACCTCACAGATACGCAGTATTTT
TRBJ2-7	TRBD2	TRBV3-1	-	CASSLPGLASEQYF	TGTGCCAGCAGCCTCCCGGGACTAGCGTCAGAGCAGTACTTC
TRBJ2-2	-	TRBV7-8	-	CASSRIGGIPNTGELFF	TGTGCCAGCAGCCGTATTGGGGGGATTCCGAACACCGGGGAGCTGTTTTTT
TRBJ2-1	-	TRBV29-1	many	CSVTRQGYNEQFF	TGCAGCGTAACCCGCCAGGGGTACAATGAGCAGTTCTTC
TRBJ2-7	TRBD1	TRBV3-1	few	CASSQDKGQSYEQYF	TGTGCCAGCAGCCAAGATAAGGGACAGTCCTACGAGCAGTACTTC
TRBJ1-4	-	TRBV5-1	-	CASSSWEGNEKLFF	TGCGCCAGCAGCTCCTGGGAGGGGAATGAAAAACTGTTTTTT
TRBJ2-5	TRBD1	TRBV6-6	-	CASSYSDRGQETQYF	TGTGCCAGCAGTTACTCGGACAGGGGGCAAGAGACCCAGTACTTC
TRBJ2-1	-	TRBV30	-	CAWSVTTVQQFF	TGTGCCTGGAGTGTGACGACAGTCCAGCAGTTCTTC
TRBJ2-5	TRBD2	TRBV10-3	many	CATRLAGEETQYF	TGTGCCACCAGACTAGCGGGAGAGGAGACCCAGTACTTC
TRBJ2-1	TRBD2	TRBV6-6	-	CASSPESSGKFF	TGTGCCAGCAGTCCCGAGTCTAGCGGGAAGTTCTTC
TRBJ1-4	-	TRBV18	-	CASSPSYVSEKLFF	TGTGCCAGCTCACCAAGCTACGTTTCTGAAAAACTGTTTTTT
TRBJ1-5	TRBD1	TRBV6-1	once	CASSLPGGQISDQPQHF	TGTGCCAGCAGCCTACCAGGGGGACAGATTAGCGATCAGCCCCAGCATTTT
TRBJ2-7	-	TRBV5-1	many	CASSLIHVGYEQYF	TGCGCCAGCAGCTTGATCCATGTCGGTTACGAGCAGTACTTC
TRBJ2-3	TRBD1	TRBV15	many	CATSRGGTVYTDTQYF	TGTGCCACCAGCAGGGGTGGGACAGTATACACAGATACGCAGTATTTT
TRBJ1-1	TRBD1	TRBV10-3	-	CAIKTGGPMNTEAFF	TGTGCCATCAAGACAGGGGGCCCCATGAACACTGAAGCTTTCTTT
TRBJ1-2	-	TRBV6-6	few	CASSQLGNGYTF	TGTGCCAGCAGCCAGTTGGGTAATGGCTACACCTTC
TRBJ2-1	-	TRBV6-5	-	CASSNGGVGYNEQFF	TGTGCCAGCAGCAACGGAGGAGTGGGGTACAATGAGCAGTTCTTC
TRBJ1-3	-	TRBV10-3	-	CAIRWTDRNTIYF	TGTGCCATCCGATGGACGGACAGAAACACCATATATTTT
TRBJ1-1	-	TRBV12-3/TRBV12-4	few	CASSFGRGAFF	TGTGCCAGCAGTTTTGGCAGGGGAGCTTTCTTT
TRBJ2-4	TRBD2	TRBV11-2	-	CASSLLSGNIQYF	TGTGCCAGCAGCCTGCTTAGCGGGAACATTCAGTACTTC